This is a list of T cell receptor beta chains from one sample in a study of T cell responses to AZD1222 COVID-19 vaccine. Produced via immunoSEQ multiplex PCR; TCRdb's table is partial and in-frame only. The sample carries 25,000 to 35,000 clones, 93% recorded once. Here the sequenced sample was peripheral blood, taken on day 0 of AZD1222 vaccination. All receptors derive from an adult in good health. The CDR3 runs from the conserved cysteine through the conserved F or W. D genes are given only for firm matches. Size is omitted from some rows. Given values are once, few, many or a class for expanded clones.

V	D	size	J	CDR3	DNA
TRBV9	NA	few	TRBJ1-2	CASSVDPGEMNYGYTF	TGTGCCAGCAGCGTAGATCCAGGGGAGATGAACTATGGCTACACCTTC
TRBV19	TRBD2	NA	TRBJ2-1	CASSISRGVNEQFF	TGTGCCAGTAGTATTTCGCGGGGGGTCAATGAGCAGTTCTTC
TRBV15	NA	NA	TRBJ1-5	CATSRVQPPSAGQPQHF	TGTGCCACCAGCAGAGTCCAGCCCCCCTCGGCGGGTCAGCCCCAGCATTTT
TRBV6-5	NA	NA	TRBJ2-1	CASSSLNYNEQFF	TGTGCCAGCAGTTCACTAAATTACAATGAGCAGTTCTTC
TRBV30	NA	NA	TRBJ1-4	CAWYGEKLFF	TGTGCCTGGTATGGTGAAAAACTGTTTTTT
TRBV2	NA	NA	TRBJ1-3	CAIISPGPGLSGNTIYF	TGTGCCATCATTTCTCCCGGTCCCGGACTCTCTGGAAACACCATATATTTT
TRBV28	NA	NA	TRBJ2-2	CASSWGSDNTGELFF	TGTGCCAGCAGTTGGGGGTCCGATAACACCGGGGAGCTGTTTTTT
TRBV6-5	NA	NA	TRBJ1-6	CASQVGSYSPLHF	TGTGCCAGCCAAGTGGGTAGTTATTCACCCCTCCACTTT
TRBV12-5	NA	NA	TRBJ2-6	CASALGQGRHSGANVLTF	TGTGCTAGTGCTCTCGGGCAGGGGCGACACTCTGGGGCCAACGTCCTGACTTTC
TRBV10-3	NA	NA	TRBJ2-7	CAISDGVGEQYF	TGTGCCATCAGTGACGGGGTTGGCGAGCAGTACTTC
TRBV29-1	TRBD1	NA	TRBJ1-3	CSVDPTGVGNTIYF	TGCAGCGTTGACCCGACAGGGGTGGGAAACACCATATATTTT
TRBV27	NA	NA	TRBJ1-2	CASSLGATARGYTF	TGTGCCAGCAGTTTAGGAGCGACAGCACGGGGCTACACCTTC
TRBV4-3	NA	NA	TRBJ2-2	CASSQGLGAGELFF	TGCGCCAGCAGCCAAGGACTAGGAGCCGGGGAGCTGTTTTTT
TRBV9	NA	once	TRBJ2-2	CASSGPRVIATNTGELFF	TGTGCCAGCAGCGGCCCAAGGGTGATAGCGACCAACACCGGGGAGCTGTTTTTT
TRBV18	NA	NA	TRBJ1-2	CASSGQLSLDYGYTF	TGTGCCAGCTCAGGACAGCTTTCCTTGGACTATGGCTACACCTTC
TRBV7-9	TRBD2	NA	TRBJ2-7	CASSLGALAGKGLQYF	TGTGCCAGCAGCTTAGGTGCGCTAGCGGGAAAGGGTTTGCAGTACTTC